This TCR beta chain is from a study of blood T cell repertoires in COVID-19. Turning to the study itself: Both acute and convalescent COVID-19 samples were obtained from the United States, Italy and Spain. PBMCs, B-cell-depleted T cells, or T cells were the source of the cDNA or gDNA that made up the material.

Trimming removed 5 bases from V and 1 base from J, with 12 bases in between. Germline CDR1 SGHAT, CDR2 FQNNGV. CDR3 length: 15 residues. Original processing notes: Reference gene primer amplification gave estimated nucleated cell counts. Using immunoSEQ multiplex PCR, the repertoire was profiled, and TCRdb retains in-frame clones only, with some absent. Clone size and V and J calls were adopted from that table, with D and trimming inferred from the DNA. The table has about 190,000 clones, around nine tenths seen once. What was sequenced was peripheral blood. The receptor comes from a man in his thirties or forties with acute or convalescent COVID-19. The rearrangement joins TRBV11-2 to TRBJ2-1; D might be TRBD2 (7 bases). The DNA of the CDR3 is TGTGCCAGCAGCCGAGGGGGGGCTTCCTACAATGAGCAGTTCTTC. Residues: CASSRGGASYNEQFF. Drawing the rest from reference TRBV11-2 and TRBJ2-1, the complete variable domain is EAGVAQSPRYKIIEKRQSVAFWCNPISGHATLYWYQQILGQGPKLLIQFQNNGVVDDSQLPKDRFSAERLKGVDSTLKIQPAKLEDSAVYLCASSRGGASYNEQFFGPGTRLTVL.